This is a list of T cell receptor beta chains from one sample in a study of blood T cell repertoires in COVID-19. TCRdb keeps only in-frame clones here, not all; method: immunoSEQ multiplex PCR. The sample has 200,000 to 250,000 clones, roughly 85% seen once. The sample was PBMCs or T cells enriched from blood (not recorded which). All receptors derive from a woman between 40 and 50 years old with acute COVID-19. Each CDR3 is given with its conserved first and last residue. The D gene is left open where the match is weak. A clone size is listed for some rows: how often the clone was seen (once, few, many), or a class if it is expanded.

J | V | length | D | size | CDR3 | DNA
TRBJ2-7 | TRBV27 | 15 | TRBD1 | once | CASTTGTGGSYEQYF | TGTGCCAGCACCACCGGGACAGGGGGATCCTACGAGCAGTACTTC
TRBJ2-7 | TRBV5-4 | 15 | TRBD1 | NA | CASSSIGQGTYEQYF | TGTGCCAGCAGCTCCATAGGACAGGGGACGTACGAGCAGTACTTC
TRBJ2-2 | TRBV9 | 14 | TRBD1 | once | CASSSGTGMEELFF | TGTGCCAGCAGCTCCGGGACAGGGATGGAGGAGCTGTTTTTT
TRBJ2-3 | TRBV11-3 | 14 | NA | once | CASSLTSRRDTQYF | TGTGCCAGCAGCTTAACTAGCCGTAGAGATACGCAGTATTTT
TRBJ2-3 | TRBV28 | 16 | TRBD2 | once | CASSLKSGRVTDTQYF | TGTGCCAGCAGTTTAAAGAGTGGGAGGGTTACAGATACGCAGTATTTT
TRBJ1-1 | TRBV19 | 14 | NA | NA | CATRQEAMNTEAFF | TGTGCCACTCGACAGGAGGCAATGAACACTGAAGCTTTCTTT
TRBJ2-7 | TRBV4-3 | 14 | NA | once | CASSQDLGGYEQYF | TGCGCCAGCAGCCAAGATCTTGGGGGGTACGAGCAGTACTTC
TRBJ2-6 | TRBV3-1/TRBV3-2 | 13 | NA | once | CASSVVGANVLTF | TGTGCCAGCAGCGTAGTTGGGGCCAACGTCCTGACTTTC
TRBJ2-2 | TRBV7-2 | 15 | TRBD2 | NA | CASSFLAGTTGELFF | TGTGCCAGCAGCTTCCTAGCGGGAACCACCGGGGAGCTGTTTTTT
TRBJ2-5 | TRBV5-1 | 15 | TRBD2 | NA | CASSWTSGTQETQYF | TGCGCCAGCAGCTGGACTAGCGGGACCCAAGAGACCCAGTACTTC
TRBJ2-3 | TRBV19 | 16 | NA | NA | CASSPQREISADTQYF | TGTGCCAGTAGCCCCCAACGGGAGATTAGCGCAGATACGCAGTATTTT
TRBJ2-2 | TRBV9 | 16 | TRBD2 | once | CASSVMGGRAIGELFF | TGTGCCAGCAGCGTAATGGGCGGGAGGGCGATCGGGGAGCTGTTTTTT
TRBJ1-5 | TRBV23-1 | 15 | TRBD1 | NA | CASSLGTGEGQPQHF | TGCGCCAGCAGTCTGGGGACAGGGGAAGGACAGCCCCAGCATTTT
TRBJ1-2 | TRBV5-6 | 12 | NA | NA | CASSSRPADYTF | TGTGCCAGCAGCTCTAGACCAGCCGACTACACCTTC
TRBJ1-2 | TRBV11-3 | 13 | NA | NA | CASSLSTNYGYTF | TGTGCCAGCAGCTTATCAACAAACTATGGCTACACCTTC
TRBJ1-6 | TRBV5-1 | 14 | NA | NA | CASSLGGENSPLHF | TGCGCCAGCAGCTTGGGGGGAGAGAATTCACCCCTCCACTTT
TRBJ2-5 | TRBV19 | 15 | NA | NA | CASSIVAANQETQYF | TGTGCCAGTAGTATAGTTGCGGCCAACCAAGAGACCCAGTACTTC
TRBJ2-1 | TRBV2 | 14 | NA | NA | CASRLQGPGDEQFF | TGTGCCAGCAGGCTACAGGGGCCGGGGGATGAGCAGTTCTTC
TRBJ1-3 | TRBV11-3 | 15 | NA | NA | CASSLVQGLTDTIYF | TGTGCCAGCAGCTTAGTACAGGGTCTTACGGACACCATATATTTT
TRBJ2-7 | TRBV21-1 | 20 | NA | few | CASSKEGGPRTGQAIYEQYF | TGTGCCAGCAGCAAAGAGGGGGGCCCAAGGACAGGCCAGGCTATATACGAGCAGTACTTC
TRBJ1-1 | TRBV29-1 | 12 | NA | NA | CSVGGGGTEAFF | TGCAGCGTTGGGGGGGGCGGCACTGAAGCTTTCTTT
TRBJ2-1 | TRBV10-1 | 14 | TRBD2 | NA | CASSEFISGSGMFF | TGCGCCAGCAGTGAGTTCATTAGCGGGAGCGGGATGTTCTTC
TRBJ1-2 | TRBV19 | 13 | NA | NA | CASRTPGGYGYTF | TGTGCCAGTAGGACGCCGGGGGGCTATGGCTACACCTTC
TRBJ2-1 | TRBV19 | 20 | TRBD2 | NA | CASRPQPSGRAGLTYNEQFF | TGTGCCAGTAGGCCGCAGCCTAGCGGGAGGGCCGGCCTAACCTACAATGAGCAGTTCTTC
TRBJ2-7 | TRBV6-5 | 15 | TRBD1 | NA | CASSYSWDRGYEQYF | TGTGCCAGCAGTTACTCATGGGACAGGGGCTACGAGCAGTACTTC